Following are 11 T cell receptor beta chains from one sample sequenced in a study of preoperative IRX-2 immunotherapy in early breast cancer. As to treatment: preoperative locoregional IRX-2 cytokine immunotherapy. Libraries were prepared by immunoSEQ multiplex PCR; TCRdb keeps only in-frame clonotypes and omits some of them. The sample records 30,000 to 45,000 clones, roughly 82% being singletons. The sample was lymph node tissue, taken after IRX-2 immunotherapy. All receptors come from a human donor with breast cancer.

The V and J genes are TRBV28 and TRBJ1-2; 8 positions agree with TRBD1. Trimming cost V 6 bases and J 4 bases; bases outside gene matches: 10. Germline-derived CDR1 and CDR2 are MDHEN and SYDVKM. The CDR3 totals 15 residues. The CDR3 is CASSMGQESFYGYTF. CDR3 nucleotide sequence: TGTGCCAGCAGCATGGGACAGGAGAGTTTCTATGGCTACACCTTC.

V is TRBV14 and J is TRBJ1-2, with 7 nucleotides matching TRBD1. Germline CDR1 and CDR2: SGHDN and FVKESK. This CDR3 is 15 amino acids long. V lost 0 bases, J lost 4 bases, and 5 bases stayed unmatched. The CDR3 protein is CASSQETGFGYGYTF. The CDR3 DNA sequence: TGTGCCAGCAGCCAAGAGACAGGGTTTGGCTATGGCTACACCTTC.

The chain links TRBV5-1 to TRBJ1-1; no definite D call. This CDR3 contains 16 residues. CDR1 is SGHRS, CDR2 YFSETQ, per germline. The V gene lost 4 bases and the J gene lost 1 base, with 17 bases spanning the gap. This CDR3 is CASSPRRSFPNTEAFF. In nucleotides, the CDR3 is TGCGCCAGCAGCCCCAGACGCAGCTTCCCGAACACTGAAGCTTTCTTT.

V and J are TRBV19 and TRBJ2-1, with 10 bases aligning to TRBD2. Trimming cost V 5 bases and J 8 bases; bases outside gene matches: 9. Germline CDR1 is LNHDA and CDR2 is SQIVND (reference sequence). The CDR3 has 15 amino acids. The CDR3: CASSLLAGWFDEQFF. The CDR3 DNA is TGTGCCAGTAGTCTACTAGCGGGGTGGTTTGATGAGCAGTTCTTC.

The genes are TRBV6-8 and TRBJ2-1, with TRBD1 identical over 10 bases. The CDR3 extends over 14 amino acids. Germline-derived CDR1 and CDR2 are MNHGY and SAAAGT. J was trimmed by 7 bases and V by 8 bases; bases with no gene match: 8. The CDR3 DNA reads as TGTGCCAGCCAGGGACAGGGGTTTAGGAATGAGCAGTTCTTC. Its protein product is CASQGQGFRNEQFF.

J is TRBJ2-1 and V is TRBV7-1, with D hard to call. TRBV7-1 is identified as an open reading frame with a role that is uncertain. The CDR3 runs to 13 residues. Trimming shortened V by 4 bases and J by 4 bases, and 8 bases separated the two germline ends. In DNA, the CDR3 is TGTGCCAGCAGCTTACTCCTTTACAATGAGCAGTTCTTC. Its protein product is CASSLLLYNEQFF.

The V call is TRBV11-3, the J call TRBJ1-6, with TRBD1 identical over 11 bases. Trimming removed 4 bases from V and 10 bases from J; junction bases left unmatched: 6. This CDR3 comprises 15 residues. CDR1 is SGHNT, CDR2 YENEEA, per germline. CDR3 coding DNA: TGTGCCAGCAGCTCGGACAGGGGGCTTAGCTCACCCCTCCACTTT. Encoded protein: CASSSDRGLSSPLHF.

This clone is a singleton in its sample. The chain is built from TRBV30 and TRBJ2-2, with a weak D call TRBD1 (5 bases). Deletions cut 3 bases from V and 1 base from J, with 9 bases between. The CDR3 is 14 amino acids. Germline assignment: CDR1 GTSNPN and CDR2 SVGIG (reference sequence). The CDR3 loop reads CAWRTGVNTGELFF. The CDR3, as DNA: TGTGCCTGGAGAACAGGCGTGAACACCGGGGAGCTGTTTTTT.

The chain employs TRBV19 and TRBJ1-2; no firm D call. Per the germline V gene, CDR1 is LNHDA and CDR2 is SQIVND (reference sequence). Trimming pared 7 bases from V and 3 bases from J, leaving 18 bases between. The CDR3 has 15 residues. CDR3 residues: CASTLLGGRDYGYTF. The CDR3 nucleotides read TGTGCCAGTACCCTCCTTGGAGGGCGGGACTATGGCTACACCTTC.

The chain couples TRBV6-8 to TRBJ1-2, with D possibly TRBD1 on 5 matching bases. The germline CDR1 and CDR2 sequences are MNHGY and SAAAGT. The CDR3 totals 16 residues. V was shortened by 2 bases and J by 1 base, with 14 bases between the two germline ends. The CDR3 here is CASSYGAGELNYGYTF. The CDR3, as DNA: TGTGCCAGCAGTTACGGGGCAGGCGAGCTTAACTATGGCTACACCTTC.

CDR3 in amino acids: CASSDPLAGDRDTQYF. The CDR3 region has the DNA TGTGCCAGCAGCGACCCACTAGCGGGGGATAGGGATACGCAGTATTTT. This chain joins TRBV11-3 and TRBJ2-3, with TRBD2 identical over 11 bases. The CDR3 spans 16 residues. V lost 5 bases and J lost 6; bases outside the gene matches: 10. Germline V CDR1 and CDR2: SGHNT, YENEEA.